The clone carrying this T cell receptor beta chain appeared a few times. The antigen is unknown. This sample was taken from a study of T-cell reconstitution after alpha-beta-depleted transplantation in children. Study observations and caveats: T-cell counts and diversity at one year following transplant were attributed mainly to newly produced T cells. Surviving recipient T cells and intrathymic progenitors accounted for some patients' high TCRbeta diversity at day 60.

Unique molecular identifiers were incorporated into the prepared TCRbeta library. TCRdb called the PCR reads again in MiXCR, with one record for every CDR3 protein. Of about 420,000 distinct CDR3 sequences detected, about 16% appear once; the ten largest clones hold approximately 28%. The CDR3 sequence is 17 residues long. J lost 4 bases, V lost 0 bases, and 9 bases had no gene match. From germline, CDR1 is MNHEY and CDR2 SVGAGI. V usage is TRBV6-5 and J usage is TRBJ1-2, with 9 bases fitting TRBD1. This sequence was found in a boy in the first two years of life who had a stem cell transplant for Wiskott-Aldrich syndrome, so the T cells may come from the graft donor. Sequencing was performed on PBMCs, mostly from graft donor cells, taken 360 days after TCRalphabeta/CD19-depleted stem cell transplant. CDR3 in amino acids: CASSYSPLGQGGYGYTF. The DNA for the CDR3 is TGTGCCAGCAGTTACTCGCCCCTGGGACAGGGAGGCTATGGCTACACCTTC.